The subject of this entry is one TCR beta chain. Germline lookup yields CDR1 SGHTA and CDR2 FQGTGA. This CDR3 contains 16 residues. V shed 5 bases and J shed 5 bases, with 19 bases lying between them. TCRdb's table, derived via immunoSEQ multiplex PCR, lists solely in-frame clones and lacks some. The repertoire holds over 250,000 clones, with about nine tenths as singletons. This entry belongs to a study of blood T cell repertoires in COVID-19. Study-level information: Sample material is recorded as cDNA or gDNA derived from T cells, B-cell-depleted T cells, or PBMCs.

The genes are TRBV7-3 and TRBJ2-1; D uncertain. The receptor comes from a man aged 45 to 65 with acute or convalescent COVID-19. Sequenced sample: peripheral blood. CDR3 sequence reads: CASSLEYLPEDNEQFF. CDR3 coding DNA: TGTGCCAGCAGCCTCGAGTACCTTCCCGAGGACAATGAGCAGTTCTTC.